The rows below give T cell receptor beta chains drawn from one sample of a study of blood T cell repertoires in COVID-19. Repertoires were generated with immunoSEQ multiplex PCR, while TCRdb's copy carries only in-frame clones and drops some. The sample yields a few hundred thousand clones, about 82% seen once. Specimen: peripheral blood. The receptor set was obtained from a woman aged 50 to 60 with acute or convalescent COVID-19. Both conserved end residues are part of each CDR3. The order of the fields is J gene, D gene, clone size, V gene, CDR3 protein, CDR3 DNA. A D gene is named only where the DNA matches it firmly. Clone size is not always given. Where it is, it says once, few, many or a class for expanded clones.

TRBJ1-6 | TRBD1 | few | TRBV7-9 | CASSETGPSRSPLHF | TGTGCCAGCAGCGAGACAGGGCCATCGAGGTCACCCCTCCACTTT
TRBJ1-6 | . | . | TRBV3-1/TRBV3-2 | CASSQFQGYNSPLHF | TGTGCCAGCAGCCAATTTCAGGGCTATAATTCACCCCTCCACTTT
TRBJ2-1 | . | once | TRBV9 | CASSRLIGTASNEQFF | TGTGCCAGCAGCCGTCTCATCGGGACTGCGTCCAATGAGCAGTTCTTC
TRBJ2-7 | . | . | TRBV7-8 | CASKSSGDEQYF | TGTGCCAGCAAGTCGTCAGGGGACGAGCAGTACTTC
TRBJ1-1 | TRBD1 | . | TRBV29-1 | CSVVGQGGTEAFF | TGCAGCGTCGTTGGGCAGGGGGGCACTGAAGCTTTCTTT
TRBJ2-3 | . | . | TRBV2 | CASSEFRVTQYF | TGTGCCAGCAGTGAATTCAGGGTTACGCAGTATTTT
TRBJ1-5 | TRBD1 | . | TRBV7-2 | CASSSRSRGDNQPQHF | TGTGCCAGCAGCTCCCGGAGCAGGGGGGACAATCAGCCCCAGCATTTT
TRBJ2-2 | TRBD1 | . | TRBV5-5 | CASSWDSATGELFF | TGTGCCAGCAGCTGGGACAGTGCTACCGGGGAGCTGTTTTTT
TRBJ2-5 | TRBD2 | . | TRBV24-1 | CATSDPTSGRQETQYF | TGTGCCACCAGTGACCCCACTAGCGGGAGACAGGAGACCCAGTACTTC
TRBJ1-3 | . | . | TRBV2 | CASSDTVGGNTIYF | TGTGCCAGCAGTGACACAGTAGGTGGAAACACCATATATTTT
TRBJ2-7 | . | . | TRBV7-3 | CASSGLLATTQYF | TGTGCCAGCAGCGGATTACTAGCTACGACGCAGTACTTC
TRBJ1-6 | TRBD1 | once | TRBV6-1 | CASSEAVGQGSYNSPLHF | TGTGCCAGCAGTGAAGCGGTGGGACAGGGCTCCTATAATTCACCCCTCCACTTT
TRBJ2-2 | . | . | TRBV19 | CASSSFTGYNTGELFF | TGTGCCAGTAGTTCCTTTACAGGGTATAACACCGGGGAGCTGTTTTTT
TRBJ1-1 | . | . | TRBV13 | CASRRNTVNTEAFF | TGTGCCAGCAGACGAAATACAGTGAACACTGAAGCTTTCTTT
TRBJ2-2 | TRBD1 | few | TRBV5-1 | CASSDRSGTGITGELFF | TGCGCCAGCAGCGACAGGTCGGGGACAGGGATAACCGGGGAGCTGTTTTTT
TRBJ1-5 | . | . | TRBV21-1 | CASNCQGLSNQPQHF | TGTGCCAGCAACTGTCAGGGGCTTAGCAATCAGCCCCAGCATTTT
TRBJ1-5 | TRBD1 | . | TRBV7-2 | CASSQAGTGGQPQHF | TGTGCCAGCAGCCAGGCTGGCACAGGGGGCCAGCCCCAGCATTTT